This T cell receptor beta chain was sequenced for a study of shared clonotypes between healthy human individuals. Study at large: Researchers drew samples from two women and a few men aged 18 to 49.

Trimming at V came to 5 bases and at J to 5 bases, leaving 6 bases not matched to a gene. CDR1 and CDR2 (germline): SEHNR, FQNEAQ (reference sequence). The CDR3 runs to 15 residues. The assay was immunoSEQ multiplex PCR, and TCRdb's table has in-frame clones only and misses some. Here the sample spans some 2,100,000 clones, approximately 94% being singletons. This clone has only one observation. Naive CD8 isolation took CD45RO-negative cells positively selected for CCR7 and excluded terminally differentiated effector memory CD45RA+ cells. The receptor was isolated from a man between 18 and 29 years old in good health. Some clones in this sample may be carry-over from other donors' samples. Material: naive CD8+ T cells from PBMCs. J is TRBJ2-7 and V is TRBV7-9, with 13 bases that match TRBD2. The CDR3 DNA follows: TGTGCCAGCAGCACCGGGACTAGCGGGATCCACGAGCAGTACTTC. It yields the protein CASSTGTSGIHEQYF.